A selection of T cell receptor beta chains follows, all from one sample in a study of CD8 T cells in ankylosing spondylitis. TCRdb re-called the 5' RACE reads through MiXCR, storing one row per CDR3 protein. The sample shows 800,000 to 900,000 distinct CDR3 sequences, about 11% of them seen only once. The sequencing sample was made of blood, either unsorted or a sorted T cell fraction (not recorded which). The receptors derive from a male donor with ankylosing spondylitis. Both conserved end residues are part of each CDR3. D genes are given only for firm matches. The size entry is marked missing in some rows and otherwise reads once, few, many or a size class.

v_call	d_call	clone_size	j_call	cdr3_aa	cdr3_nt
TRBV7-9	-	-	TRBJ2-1	CASSSLWGNPSF	TGTGCCAGCAGCTCCCTTTGGGGGAACCCGTCCTTC
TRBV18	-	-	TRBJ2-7	CASSPLVGGGYEQYF	TGTGCCAGCTCACCTCTCGTCGGGGGTGGATACGAGCAGTACTTC
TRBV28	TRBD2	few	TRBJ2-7	CASSLHLAGGAYEQYF	TGTGCCAGCAGTTTACACTTAGCGGGGGGAGCCTACGAGCAGTACTTC
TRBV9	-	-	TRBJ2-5	CASSVGARSQETQYF	TGTGCCAGCAGCGTTGGGGCCCGGAGCCAAGAGACCCAGTACTTC
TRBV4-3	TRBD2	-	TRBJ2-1	CASSQDLSGGGNEQFF	TGCGCCAGCAGCCAAGATTTAAGCGGGGGGGGGAATGAGCAGTTCTTC
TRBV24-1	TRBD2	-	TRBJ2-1	CATSDSRISSGGPYNEQFF	TGTGCCACCAGTGATTCCAGAATATCTAGCGGGGGCCCCTACAATGAGCAGTTCTTC
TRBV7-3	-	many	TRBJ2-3	CASSKQGMGSNTQYF	TGTGCCAGCAGCAAACAGGGAATGGGGTCAAATACGCAGTATTTT
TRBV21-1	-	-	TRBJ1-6	CASTKGGINNSPLHF	TGTGCCAGCACCAAAGGGGGTATTAATAATTCACCCCTCCACTTT
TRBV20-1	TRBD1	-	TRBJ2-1	CSAPPGTGGYNEQFF	TGCAGTGCTCCCCCCGGGACAGGGGGATACAATGAGCAGTTCTTC
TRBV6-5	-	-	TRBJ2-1	CASSSPYDEQFF	TGTGCCAGCAGTTCCCCCTACGATGAGCAGTTCTTC
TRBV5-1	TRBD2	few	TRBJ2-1	CASSLIPSGRGDNEQFF	TGCGCCAGCAGCTTAATTCCTAGCGGGAGAGGGGACAATGAGCAGTTCTTC
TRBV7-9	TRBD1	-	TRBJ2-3	CASSFLQGISTDTQYF	TGTGCCAGCAGCTTTTTACAGGGGATCAGCACAGATACGCAGTATTTT
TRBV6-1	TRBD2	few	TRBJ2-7	CASRDRLAADSYEQYF	TGTGCCAGCAGAGACCGACTAGCGGCCGACTCCTACGAGCAGTACTTC
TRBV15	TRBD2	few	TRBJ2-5	CATQRGGYQETQYF	TGTGCCACCCAGCGGGGTGGGTACCAAGAGACCCAGTACTTC
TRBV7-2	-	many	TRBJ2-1	CASSLVVRDQQFF	TGTGCCAGCAGCTTAGTAGTTCGGGACCAGCAGTTCTTC
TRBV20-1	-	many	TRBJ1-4	CSAGQLNEKLFF	TGCAGTGCAGGACAGTTAAATGAAAAACTGTTTTTT
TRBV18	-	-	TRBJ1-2	CASSPPFNYGYTF	TGTGCCAGCTCACCACCTTTTAACTATGGCTACACCTTC
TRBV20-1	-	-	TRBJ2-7	CSAINSGKPYEQYF	TGCAGTGCCATAAATTCCGGGAAACCCTACGAGCAGTACTTC
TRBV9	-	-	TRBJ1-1	CASSVAPGGLDTEAFF	TGTGCCAGCAGCGTAGCCCCGGGGGGGCTCGACACTGAAGCTTTCTTT
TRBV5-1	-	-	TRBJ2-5	CASSLASTQETQYF	TGCGCCAGCAGCTTGGCTTCAACCCAAGAGACCCAGTACTTC
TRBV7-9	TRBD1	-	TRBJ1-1	CASSLGQGNEAFF	TGTGCCAGCAGCTTAGGACAGGGTAACGAAGCTTTCTTT
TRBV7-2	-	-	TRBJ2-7	CASSTRTSSYYEQYF	TGTGCCAGCAGCACCCGGACCAGTTCCTACTACGAGCAGTACTTC
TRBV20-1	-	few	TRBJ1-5	CSAKDSPNQPQHF	TGCAGTGCCAAGGACAGCCCCAATCAGCCCCAGCATTTT
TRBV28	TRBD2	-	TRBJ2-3	CASSFEASGRPGDTQYF	TGTGCCAGCAGTTTTGAGGCTAGCGGGAGGCCCGGAGATACGCAGTATTTT
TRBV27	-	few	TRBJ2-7	CASSERDEQYF	TGTGCCAGCAGCGAACGGGACGAGCAGTACTTC
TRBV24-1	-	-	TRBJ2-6	CATSDQRRLSNSGANVLTF	TGTGCCACCAGTGATCAAAGACGGCTTTCCAATTCTGGGGCCAACGTCCTGACTTTC
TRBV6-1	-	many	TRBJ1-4	CASSLRSANEKLFF	TGTGCCAGCAGCCTACGTTCGGCTAATGAAAAACTGTTTTTT
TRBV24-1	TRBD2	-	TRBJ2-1	CATSGLAGSDYNEQFF	TGTGCCACCAGTGGACTAGCGGGGTCTGACTACAATGAGCAGTTCTTC
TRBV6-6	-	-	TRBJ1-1	CASSAGRDTF	TGTGCCAGCAGTGCCGGCCGGGACACTTTT
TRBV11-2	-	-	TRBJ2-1	CASSLVWGKNYEQFF	TGTGCCAGCAGCTTAGTCTGGGGGAAAAACTATGAGCAGTTCTTC
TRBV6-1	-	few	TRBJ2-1	CASTIVRGSYNEQFF	TGTGCCAGCACCATCGTCAGGGGCTCCTACAATGAGCAGTTCTTC
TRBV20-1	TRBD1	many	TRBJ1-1	CSARGGGGHTEAFF	TGCAGTGCTAGAGGAGGGGGCGGGCACACTGAAGCTTTCTTT
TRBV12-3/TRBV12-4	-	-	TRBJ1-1	CASRKMENTEAFF	TGTGCCAGCAGAAAAATGGAGAACACTGAAGCTTTCTTT
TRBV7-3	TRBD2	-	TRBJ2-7	CASSPPGGGFWAEQYF	TGTGCCAGCAGCCCTCCGGGAGGCGGTTTTTGGGCCGAGCAGTACTTC
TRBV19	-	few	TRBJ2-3	CASSTLGMLDTQYF	TGTGCCAGTAGTACACTGGGAATGCTGGATACGCAGTATTTT
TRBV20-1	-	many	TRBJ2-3	CSAPKGDTQYF	TGCAGTGCACCAAAGGGAGATACGCAGTATTTT
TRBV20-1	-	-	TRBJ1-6	CSAPRDGNSPLHF	TGCAGTGCTCCCCGGGACGGGAATTCACCCCTCCACTTT
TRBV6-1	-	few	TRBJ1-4	CASSTTGTEGNEKLFF	TGTGCCAGCTCAACCACGGGGACGGAGGGTAATGAAAAACTGTTTTTT
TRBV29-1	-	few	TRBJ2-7	CSVDFGPSRQYF	TGCAGCGTCGACTTCGGGCCCTCGCGGCAGTACTTC